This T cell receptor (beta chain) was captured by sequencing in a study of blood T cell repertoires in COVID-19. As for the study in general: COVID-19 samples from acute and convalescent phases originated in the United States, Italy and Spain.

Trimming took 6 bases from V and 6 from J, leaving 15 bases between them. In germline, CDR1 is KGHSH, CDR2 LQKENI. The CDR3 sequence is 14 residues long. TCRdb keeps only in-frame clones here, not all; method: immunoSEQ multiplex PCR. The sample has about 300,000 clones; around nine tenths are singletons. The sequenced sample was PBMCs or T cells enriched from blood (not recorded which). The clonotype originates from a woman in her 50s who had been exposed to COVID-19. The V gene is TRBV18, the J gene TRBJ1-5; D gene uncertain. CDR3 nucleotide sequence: TGTGCCAGCTCGCTTAACACCCTGGTTCAGCCCCAGCATTTT. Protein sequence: CASSLNTLVQPQHF.